The 7 T cell receptor beta chains below all came from one sample that was sequenced in a study of blood T cell repertoires in COVID-19. Sequencing was performed with immunoSEQ multiplex PCR; in TCRdb, only in-frame clones are kept and a portion is missing. The table lists roughly 260,000 clones, 86% of them singletons. Sequenced: PBMCs or T cells enriched from blood (not recorded which). These receptors were taken from a woman aged 18 to 35 who had recovered from COVID-19.

The rearrangement joins TRBV6-1 to TRBJ2-6; D is unresolved. V dropped 3 bases and J dropped 2 bases, with 8 bases sitting between them. CDR3 length equals 15 residues. Germline values: CDR1 MNHNS, CDR2 SASEGT. The CDR3 bases are TGTGCCAGCAGTGACAGGCAAGCTGGGGCCAACGTCCTGACTTTC. It encodes CASSDRQAGANVLTF.

This clone was detected only once. The gene calls are TRBV29-1 and TRBJ2-5; 7 bases are shared with TRBD1. CDR3 size: 18 residues. Germline trimming cut 5 bases from V and 2 bases from J; bases unmatched to any gene: 20. CDR1 is SQVTM, CDR2 ANQGSEA, per germline. The CDR3 DNA reads TGCAGCGTTATCCCTGGGTCATTCTGGACAGGCCGTCAAGAGACCCAGTACTTC. Its protein is CSVIPGSFWTGRQETQYF. Complete variable domain (other parts from reference TRBV29-1 and TRBJ2-5): SAVISQKPSRDICQRGTSLTIQCQVDSQVTMMFWYRQQPGQSLTLIATANQGSEATYESGFVIDKFPISRPNLTFSTLTVSNMSPEDSSIYLCSVIPGSFWTGRQETQYFGPGTRLLVL.

This chain joins TRBV5-5 and TRBJ2-2; D possibly corresponds to TRBD1 (6 bases). This CDR3 comprises 13 residues. The germline V gene encodes CDR1 SGHKS and CDR2 YYEKEE (reference sequence). Deletions cut 6 bases from V and 4 bases from J, with 10 bases between. The CDR3 coding sequence is TGTGCCAGCAAACAGGGCGCCACCGGGGAGCTGTTTTTT. It translates to CASKQGATGELFF.

This chain joins TRBV2 and TRBJ2-2; D may be TRBD1 (6 bases). CDR1 is SNHLY, CDR2 FYNNEI, per germline. V dropped 2 bases and J dropped 5 bases, with 12 bases sitting between them. The CDR3 consists of 15 residues. The CDR3, as DNA: TGTGCCAGCAGTGAATCGTTCAGGGGAACCGGGGAGCTGTTTTTT. It codes for CASSESFRGTGELFF.

The V and J genes are TRBV7-9 and TRBJ1-2; D uncertain. CDR3 length equals 13 residues. V shed 6 bases and J shed 6 bases, with 14 bases lying between them. CDR1 and CDR2 (germline): SEHNR, FQNEAQ (reference sequence). In nucleotides, the CDR3 is TGTGCCAGCAGTCGGATACCAGAGGATGGCTACACCTTC. Its protein is CASSRIPEDGYTF.

V and J are TRBV2 and TRBJ2-3, with TRBD1 matching 11 bases. The CDR3 runs 13 residues. After removal of 4 bases from V and 6 bases from J, the junction contained 0 bases not matched to a gene. Germline CDR1 is SNHLY and CDR2 is FYNNEI. The CDR3: CASSGDRGDTQYF. Written as DNA, the CDR3 is TGTGCCAGCAGTGGGGACAGGGGGGATACGCAGTATTTT.

The chain has TRBV9 and TRBJ2-6, with TRBD1 matching 7 bases. Germline CDR1 SGDLS, CDR2 YYNGEE. The V and J ends lost 5 bases and 2 bases, in that order; junction bases with no gene match: 7. The CDR3 is 16 residues long. The chain's CDR3 is CASRRHTGAGANVLTF. The DNA of the CDR3 is TGTGCCAGCAGGAGACACACAGGGGCTGGGGCCAACGTCCTGACTTTC.